The 32 T cell receptor beta chains reported below all come from one sample, sequenced in a study of PD-1 blockade in classical Hodgkin lymphoma. Exposure to brentuximab vedotin varied, and each patient had relapsed following autologous stem cell transplantation. TCRdb's copy holds only in-frame clones and misses some; the assay was immunoSEQ multiplex PCR. The sample records approximately 60,000 clones, around 88% being singletons. Sequencing was performed on peripheral blood mononuclear cells (PBMCs), taken at baseline. The receptors were gathered from a human donor with classical Hodgkin lymphoma.

The chain links TRBV18 to TRBJ1-4, with D uncertain. V shed 1 base and J shed 2 bases, with 14 bases lying between them. The germline gives CDR1 KGHSH, CDR2 LQKENI. There are 17 residues in the CDR3. CDR3 sequence reads: CASSPLFRQTTNEKLFF. CDR3 coding DNA: TGTGCCAGCTCACCACTCTTCAGGCAAACCACTAATGAAAAACTGTTTTTT.

The V gene is TRBV7-6, the J gene TRBJ2-7, with unresolved D. In germline, CDR1 is SGHVS, CDR2 FNYEAQ. The CDR3 extends over 19 amino acids. Trimming pared 0 bases from V and 5 bases from J, leaving 26 bases between. CDR3 DNA sequence: TGTGCCAGCAGCTTAGCAAAGGTGATGAATTTGGGCTCGTTCGACGAGCAGTACTTC. Translation gives CASSLAKVMNLGSFDEQYF.

This chain links TRBV7-7 with TRBJ2-2; D is ambiguous. CDR1 and CDR2 from the germline V gene are SSHAT and FNYEAQ (reference sequence). Trimming removed 8 bases from V and 0 bases from J, with 10 bases in between. This CDR3 is built from 14 residues. The CDR3 nucleotides are TGTGCCAGCGGTCCAATGACGAACACCGGGGAGCTGTTTTTT. Protein product: CASGPMTNTGELFF. The whole variable domain, filled in from reference TRBV7-7 and TRBJ2-2, reads GAGVSQSPRYKVTKRGQDVTLRCDPISSHATLYWYQQALGQGPEFLTYFNYEAQPDKSGLPSDRFSAERPEGSISTLTIQRTEQRDSAMYRCASGPMTNTGELFFGEGSRLTVL.

The chain carries TRBV10-3 and TRBJ2-5, with 10 bases matching TRBD2. The end of the DNA fits TRBJ2-7 better, so the J call may be wrong. Germline CDR1 is ENHRY and CDR2 is SYGVKD. This CDR3 has 15 amino acids. The CDR3 protein is CAISESSSGGYEQYF. The CDR3 nucleotides are TGTGCCATCAGTGAGTCCTCTAGCGGGGGATACGAGCAGTACTTC.

The V gene is TRBV11-2, the J gene TRBJ2-7; tentative D call: TRBD1 (6 bases). Trimming left V 5 bases short and J 10 bases short, with 24 bases between. This CDR3 spans 15 amino acids. The germline CDR1 and CDR2 sequences are SGHAT and FQNNGV. DNA of the CDR3: TGTGCCAGCAGCCCAAACGCCGGGACAACATTCGAACAGTACTTC. Protein: CASSPNAGTTFEQYF.

As concerns this clone: Other DNA variants within this sample encode the same CDR3. This rearrangement joins TRBV2 to TRBJ1-2, with unresolved D. The CDR3 is made up of 13 amino acids. Germline values: CDR1 SNHLY, CDR2 FYNNEI. Trimming stripped 0 bases from V and 6 bases from J, with 8 bases between. CDR3 sequence (DNA): TGTGCCAGCAGTGAAGCGCGGGAAAATGGCTACACCTTC. This gives the protein CASSEARENGYTF. The variable domain in full, completed from reference TRBV2 and TRBJ1-2, reads EPEVTQTPSHQVTQMGQEVILRCVPISNHLYFYWYRQILGQKVEFLVSFYNNEISEKSEIFDDQFSVERPDGSNFTLKIRSTKLEDSAMYFCASSEARENGYTFGSGTRLTVV.

J is TRBJ1-3 and V is TRBV4-1; D ambiguous. CDR3 length: 16 residues. CDR1 MGHRA and CDR2 YSYEKL come from the germline V gene. Trimming cost V 0 bases and J 0 bases, with 9 bases left between them. Written as DNA, the CDR3 is TGCGCCAGCAGCCAAGATAAGACCCTCTCTGGAAACACCATATATTTT. This encodes CASSQDKTLSGNTIYF.

The chain combines TRBV9 with TRBJ1-3; D gene uncertain. V was shortened by 4 bases and J by 4 bases, with 9 bases between the two germline ends. The CDR3 is 13 residues long. Germline V lookup: CDR1 SGDLS, CDR2 YYNGEE. As DNA, the CDR3 is TGTGCCAGCAGCCAAGGTGGGGGAAACACCATATATTTT. Protein: CASSQGGGNTIYF.

The rearrangement joins TRBV6-5 to TRBJ1-5; a possible D gene is TRBD1 (5 bases). Between the trimmed V and J ends, which lost 8 bases and 2 bases, there was a span of 13 bases. The CDR3 has 14 amino acids. CDR1 and CDR2 from the germline V gene are MNHEY and SVGAGI. The CDR3 protein is CASGSRGGNQPQHF. The CDR3 nucleotides are TGTGCCAGCGGGTCCCGGGGGGGCAATCAGCCCCAGCATTTT.

The J gene is TRBJ2-7, the V gene TRBV6-1; no definite D call. Germline V gene lookup returns CDR1 MNHNS and CDR2 SASEGT. The length of the CDR3 is 13 residues. Trimming pared 1 base from V and 6 bases from J, leaving 10 bases between. The CDR3 here is CASSEGWGVEQYF. The CDR3 nucleotides read TGTGCCAGCAGTGAAGGCTGGGGTGTCGAGCAGTACTTC.

The V gene is TRBV30, the J gene TRBJ2-3; 15 bases match TRBD2. Germline-derived CDR1 and CDR2 are GTSNPN and SVGIG (reference sequence). The V segment lost 0 bases and the J segment 5 bases; nucleotides outside the gene matches: 6. CDR3 length: 17 amino acids. CDR3: CAWSVGLAGGKVDTQYF. The CDR3 nucleotides are TGTGCCTGGAGTGTTGGACTAGCGGGGGGGAAGGTAGATACGCAGTATTTT.

The chain has TRBV4-3 and TRBJ2-3, with D unresolved. The germline V gene has CDR1 LGHNA and CDR2 YSLEER. This CDR3 is 16 amino acids long. V lost 0 bases to trimming and J lost 1 base, with 11 bases between them. This CDR3 reads CASSQEKLHRTDTQYF. The CDR3 bases are TGCGCCAGCAGCCAAGAGAAGTTACACCGCACAGATACGCAGTATTTT.

This sequence joins TRBV23-1 and TRBJ1-1, with D uncertain. TRBV23-1 carries the ORF label, with uncertain function. The CDR3 spans 15 residues. Deletions cut 0 bases from V and 6 bases from J, with 14 bases between. The CDR3 region is CASSQSVAVMSEAFF. The CDR3, as DNA: TGCGCCAGCAGTCAATCGGTCGCAGTTATGTCTGAAGCTTTCTTT.

V and J are TRBV18 and TRBJ1-1; D unclear. The CDR3 sequence is 13 residues long. Per the germline V gene, CDR1 is KGHSH and CDR2 is LQKENI. Trimming cost V 0 bases and J 1 base, with 3 bases left between them. CDR3 DNA: TGTGCCAGCTCACCACCGTCGAACACTGAAGCTTTCTTT. It codes for CASSPPSNTEAFF.

The chain links TRBV19 to TRBJ2-5; a weak D match, TRBD1 (6 bases). The CDR3 is 16 residues long. Trimming shortened V by 5 bases and J by 1 base, and 17 bases separated the two germline ends. Germline V lookup: CDR1 LNHDA, CDR2 SQIVND (reference sequence). The CDR3 bases are TGTGCCAGTAGTGGCCCTCCGGACAGATTCCAAGAGACCCAGTACTTC. This sequence encodes CASSGPPDRFQETQYF.

This clone was found once. The J gene is TRBJ2-2, the V gene TRBV29-1; possible D gene TRBD1, 6 bases. Germline V CDR1 and CDR2: SQVTM, ANQGSEA. The CDR3 runs to 12 residues. Trimming removed 7 bases from V and 5 bases from J, with 11 bases in between. In DNA form, the CDR3 reads TGCAGCGCCTTAACAGGGACCGGGGAGCTGTTTTTT. Translated, it gives CSALTGTGELFF.

As concerns this clone: A junction boundary mismatches the germline segment, possibly from a read error. This rearrangement joins TRBV6-5 to TRBJ1-1, with D unclear. CDR1 MNHEY and CDR2 SVGAGI come from the germline V gene. The CDR3 covers 12 residues. The CDR3 reads CASSYPPLPPSF. CDR3 nucleotides: TGTGCCAGCAGTTACCCTCCCCTTCCCCCTTCCTTT.

The rearrangement links TRBV5-8 to TRBJ2-3; 9 nucleotides align to TRBD1. CDR3 length: 14 amino acids. Germline V lookup: CDR1 SGHTS, CDR2 YDEGEE. The J segment lost 3 bases and the V segment lost 4 bases, leaving 3 bases of the junction unmatched. The CDR3 here is CASSAGQGTDTQYF. The CDR3 DNA is TGTGCCAGCAGCGCGGGACAGGGAACAGATACGCAGTATTTT.

The V call is TRBV27, the J call TRBJ2-4; a possible D gene is TRBD2 (6 bases). From germline, CDR1 is MNHEY and CDR2 SMNVEV (reference sequence). Trimming took off 0 bases at V and 8 bases at J, with 17 bases between the two ends. This CDR3 comprises 16 residues. The DNA of the CDR3 is TGTGCCAGCAGTTTATCGCGAGGAGGGGTTAAAGACATTCAGTACTTC. This encodes CASSLSRGGVKDIQYF.

The chain links TRBV4-3 to TRBJ1-1; D perhaps matches TRBD1 (5 bases). The CDR3 totals 15 residues. Trimming left V 0 bases short and J 0 bases short, with 8 bases between. Germline loops: CDR1 LGHNA, CDR2 YSLEER. In nucleotides, the CDR3 is TGCGCCAGCAGCCAAGAGGCGGACATGAACACTGAAGCTTTCTTT. It translates to CASSQEADMNTEAFF.

CDR3 protein: CASSLAIRGRAGANVLTF. CDR3 DNA sequence: TGTGCCAGCAGCTTAGCTATCCGGGGCAGGGCGGGGGCCAACGTCCTGACTTTC. V usage is TRBV11-2 and J usage is TRBJ2-6; D assignment may be TRBD1 or TRBD2 (5 bases each). Deletions cut 1 base from V and 4 bases from J, with 17 bases between. This CDR3 is built from 18 residues. Germline CDR1 reads SGHAT; CDR2 reads FQNNGV.

The V and J genes are TRBV11-2 and TRBJ2-7; 7 bases agree with TRBD2. This CDR3 is 15 amino acids long. J lost 2 bases, V lost 4 bases, and 8 bases had no gene match. Per the germline V gene, CDR1 is SGHAT and CDR2 is FQNNGV. CDR3 sequence (DNA): TGTGCCAGCAGCTCGCTGGGGGGGAGGCCCTACGAGCAGTACTTC. Translated: CASSSLGGRPYEQYF.

This clone appeared a few times. The V gene is TRBV30, the J gene TRBJ1-1, with D maybe TRBD1 (6 bases). The CDR3 length is 12 residues. From germline, CDR1 is GTSNPN and CDR2 SVGIG (reference sequence). Trimming pared 4 bases from V and 6 bases from J, leaving 12 bases between. For the CDR3, the DNA is TGTGCCTGGACCTCCAGGGGTCCTGAAGCTTTCTTT. This sequence encodes CAWTSRGPEAFF. Filled out from reference TRBV30 and TRBJ1-1, the complete variable domain reads SQTIHQWPATLVQPVGSPLSLECTVEGTSNPNLYWYRQAAGRGLQLLFYSVGIGQISSEVPQNLSASRPQDRQFILSSKKLLLSDSGFYLCAWTSRGPEAFFGQGTRLTVV.

The rearrangement joins TRBV5-4 to TRBJ2-7; 8 bases line up with TRBD2. Germline CDR1 is SGHNT and CDR2 is YYREEE (reference sequence). This CDR3 region has 17 residues. V lost 4 bases to trimming and J lost 0 bases; unmatched junction nucleotides: 12. CDR3 in DNA: TGTGCCAGCAGCCAAGATTCAGCGGGAGAGAGCTCCTACGAGCAGTACTTC. It is translated as CASSQDSAGESSYEQYF.

This clone came up a few times. The chain links TRBV6-5 to TRBJ1-6; D unclear. V shed 4 bases and J shed 6 bases, with 10 bases lying between them. Germline loops: CDR1 MNHEY, CDR2 SVGAGI. The CDR3 extends over 14 amino acids. In DNA form, the CDR3 reads TGTGCCAGCAGTTTAGGGCTCACTAATTCACCCCTCCACTTT. Protein: CASSLGLTNSPLHF.

This clone was picked up a small number of times. The chain has TRBV7-2 and TRBJ2-7, with D hard to call. Trimming left V 3 bases short and J 0 bases short, with 15 bases between. The CDR3 is made up of 16 amino acids. The germline V gene has CDR1 SGHTA and CDR2 FQGNSA. DNA for the CDR3: TGTGCCAGCAGCTTCACTCCCCTAAGGAGCTCCTACGAGCAGTACTTC. Translated, it gives CASSFTPLRSSYEQYF.

This chain links TRBV30 with TRBJ2-7, with 8 nucleotides matching TRBD1. Germline-derived CDR1 and CDR2 are GTSNPN and SVGIG (reference sequence). This CDR3 region has 20 residues. V was clipped by 0 bases and J by 0 bases; unmatched bases: 19. The chain's CDR3 is CAWSVRGRGLSKASSYEQYF. In nucleotides, the CDR3 is TGTGCCTGGAGTGTACGAGGCAGGGGGCTTTCTAAAGCCAGCTCCTACGAGCAGTACTTC.

The chain carries TRBV7-6 and TRBJ2-5; the D is unclear. The V end was cut by 2 bases, the J end by 2 bases, with 12 bases between. Germline V lookup: CDR1 SGHVS, CDR2 FNYEAQ. The CDR3 consists of 15 residues. The CDR3 region has the DNA TGTGCCAGCAGCTTATCCCCGACCTTACAAGAGACCCAGTACTTC. The encoded protein is CASSLSPTLQETQYF.

This rearrangement joins TRBV9 to TRBJ1-1; D uncertain. This CDR3 has 13 residues. The germline V and J ends were trimmed by 7 bases and 1 base, with 11 bases remaining between them. CDR1 and CDR2 (germline): SGDLS, YYNGEE. CDR3 bases: TGTGCCAGCGGACTTTCAGGGAACACTGAAGCTTTCTTT. As protein: CASGLSGNTEAFF.

The gene calls are TRBV18 and TRBJ2-7, with D perhaps TRBD1 (6 bases). Germline V CDR1 and CDR2: KGHSH, LQKENI. The CDR3 consists of 13 residues. Between the trimmed V and J ends, which lost 4 bases and 3 bases, there was a span of 10 bases. The CDR3 nucleotides read TGTGCCAGCTCACTCGCACAGGGCTACGAGCAGTACTTC. Translated, it gives CASSLAQGYEQYF.

The rearrangement uses TRBV6-6 and TRBJ2-2; 7 bases line up with TRBD2. V shed 6 bases and J 4 bases; nucleotides not matched to a gene: 8. The CDR3 consists of 15 residues. CDR1 and CDR2 from the germline V gene are MNHNY and SVGAGI (reference sequence). The CDR3 sequence: CASRFGGGTTGELFF. DNA of the CDR3: TGTGCCAGCAGATTCGGCGGGGGTACCACCGGGGAGCTGTTTTTT.

This clone came up once. This sequence joins TRBV29-1 and TRBJ2-7; TRBD1 agrees at 8 bases. CDR1 SQVTM and CDR2 ANQGSEA come from the germline V gene. The length of the CDR3 is 14 residues. The trim removed 4 bases at V and 2 bases at J, leaving 7 bases unmatched. The CDR3 is CSVGQDRDTYEQYF. CDR3 nucleotide sequence: TGCAGCGTTGGGCAGGACAGGGACACCTACGAGCAGTACTTC.